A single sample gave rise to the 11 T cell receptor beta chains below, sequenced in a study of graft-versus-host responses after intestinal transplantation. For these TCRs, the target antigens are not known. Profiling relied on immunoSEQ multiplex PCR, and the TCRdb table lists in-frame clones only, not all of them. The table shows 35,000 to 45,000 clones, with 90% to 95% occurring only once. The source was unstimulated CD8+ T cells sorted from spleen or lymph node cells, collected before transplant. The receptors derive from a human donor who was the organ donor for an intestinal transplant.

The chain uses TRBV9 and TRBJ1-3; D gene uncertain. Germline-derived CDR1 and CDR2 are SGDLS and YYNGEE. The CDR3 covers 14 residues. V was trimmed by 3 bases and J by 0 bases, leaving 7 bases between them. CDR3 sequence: CASSGGFSGNTIYF. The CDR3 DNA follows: TGTGCCAGCAGCGGCGGCTTCTCTGGAAACACCATATATTTT.

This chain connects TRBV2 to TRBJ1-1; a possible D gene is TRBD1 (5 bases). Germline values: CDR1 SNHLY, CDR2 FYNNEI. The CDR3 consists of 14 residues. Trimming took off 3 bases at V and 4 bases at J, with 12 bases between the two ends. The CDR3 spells CASSEAGRFTEAFF. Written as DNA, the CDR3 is TGTGCCAGCAGTGAGGCAGGGAGGTTCACTGAAGCTTTCTTT.

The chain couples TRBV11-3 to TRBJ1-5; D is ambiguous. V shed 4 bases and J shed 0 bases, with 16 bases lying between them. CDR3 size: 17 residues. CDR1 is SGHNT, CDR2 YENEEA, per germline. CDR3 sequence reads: CASSSESPLNSNQPQHF. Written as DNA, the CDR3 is TGTGCCAGCAGCTCAGAGAGCCCACTAAATAGCAATCAGCCCCAGCATTTT.

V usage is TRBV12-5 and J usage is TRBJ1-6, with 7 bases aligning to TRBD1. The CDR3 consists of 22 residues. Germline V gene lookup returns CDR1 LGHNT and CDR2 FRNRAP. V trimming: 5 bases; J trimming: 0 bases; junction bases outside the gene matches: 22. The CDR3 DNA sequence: TGTGCTAGTGGTCTGGGACAGTTCTACAAAGTGGTCCTTAGCTCCTATAATTCACCCCTCCACTTT. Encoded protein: CASGLGQFYKVVLSSYNSPLHF.

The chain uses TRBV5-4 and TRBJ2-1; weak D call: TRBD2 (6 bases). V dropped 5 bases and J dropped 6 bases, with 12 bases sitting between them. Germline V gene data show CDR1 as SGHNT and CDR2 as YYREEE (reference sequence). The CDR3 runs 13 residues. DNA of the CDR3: TGTGCCAGCAGTTTCGGGACTCCCAATGAGCAGTTCTTC. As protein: CASSFGTPNEQFF.

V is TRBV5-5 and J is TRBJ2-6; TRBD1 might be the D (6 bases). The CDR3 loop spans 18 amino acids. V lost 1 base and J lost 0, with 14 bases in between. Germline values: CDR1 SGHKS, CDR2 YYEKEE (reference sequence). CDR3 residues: CASSLIWGPSSGANVLTF. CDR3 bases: TGTGCCAGCAGCTTGATTTGGGGGCCTAGCTCTGGGGCCAACGTCCTGACTTTC. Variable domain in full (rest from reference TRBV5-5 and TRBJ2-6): DAGVTQSPTHLIKTRGQQVTLRCSPISGHKSVSWYQQVLGQGPQFIFQYYEKEERGRGNFPDRFSARQFPNYSSELNVNALLLGDSALYLCASSLIWGPSSGANVLTFGAGSRLTVL.

CDR3 residues: CASSFPGDTEAFF. The DNA for the CDR3 is TGTGCCAGCAGTTTCCCTGGGGACACTGAAGCTTTCTTT. The chain links TRBV27 to TRBJ1-1; D not certain. Germline V gene sequence: CDR1 MNHEY, CDR2 SMNVEV (reference sequence). V lost 3 bases and J 3 bases, leaving 8 bases between the germline ends. This CDR3 contains 13 residues.

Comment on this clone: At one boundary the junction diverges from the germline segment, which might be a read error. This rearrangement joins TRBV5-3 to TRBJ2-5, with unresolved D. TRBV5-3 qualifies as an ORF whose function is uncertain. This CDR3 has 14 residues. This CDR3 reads CARSKVGFQDTQYF. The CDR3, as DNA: TGTGCCAGAAGCAAAGTGGGGTTTCAAGATACCCAGTACTTC.

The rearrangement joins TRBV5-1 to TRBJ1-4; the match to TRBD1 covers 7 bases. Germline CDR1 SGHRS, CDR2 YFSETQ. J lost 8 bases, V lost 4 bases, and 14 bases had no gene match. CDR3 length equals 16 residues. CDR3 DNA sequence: TGCGCCAGCAGCAATAGAAAAGGGGGCGGGGAAGAAAAACTGTTTTTT. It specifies CASSNRKGGGEEKLFF.

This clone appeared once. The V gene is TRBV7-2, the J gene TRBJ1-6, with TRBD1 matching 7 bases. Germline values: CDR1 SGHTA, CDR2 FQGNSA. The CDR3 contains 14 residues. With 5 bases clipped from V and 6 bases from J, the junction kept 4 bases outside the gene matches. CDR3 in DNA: TGTGCCAGCAGCCCTCGGGACAGTAATTCACCCCTCCACTTT. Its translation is CASSPRDSNSPLHF.

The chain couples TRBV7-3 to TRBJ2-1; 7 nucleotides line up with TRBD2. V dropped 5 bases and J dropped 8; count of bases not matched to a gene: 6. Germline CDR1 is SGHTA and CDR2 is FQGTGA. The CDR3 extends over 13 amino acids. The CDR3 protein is CASSIGLDDEQFF. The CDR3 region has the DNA TGTGCCAGCAGCATCGGACTAGACGATGAGCAGTTCTTC.